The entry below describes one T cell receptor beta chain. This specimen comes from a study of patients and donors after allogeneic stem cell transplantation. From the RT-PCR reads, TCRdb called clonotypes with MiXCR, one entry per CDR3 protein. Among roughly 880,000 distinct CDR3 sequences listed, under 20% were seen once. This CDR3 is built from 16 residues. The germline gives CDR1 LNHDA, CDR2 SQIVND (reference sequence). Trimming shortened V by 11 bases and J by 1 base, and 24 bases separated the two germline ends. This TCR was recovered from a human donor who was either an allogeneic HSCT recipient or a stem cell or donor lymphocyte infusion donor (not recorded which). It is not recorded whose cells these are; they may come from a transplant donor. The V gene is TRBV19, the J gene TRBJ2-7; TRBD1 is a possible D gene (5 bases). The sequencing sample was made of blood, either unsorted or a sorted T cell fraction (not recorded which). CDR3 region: CAPTPPRREWSYEQYF. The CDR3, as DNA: TGTGCCCCGACCCCGCCCCGCAGGGAATGGTCCTACGAGCAGTACTTC. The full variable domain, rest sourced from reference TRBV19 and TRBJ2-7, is DGGITQSPKYLFRKEGQNVTLSCEQNLNHDAMYWYRQDPGQGLRLIYYSQIVNDFQKGDIAEGYSVSREKKESFPLTVTSAQKNPTAFYLCAPTPPRREWSYEQYFGPGTRLTVT.